Presented here are 26 T cell receptor beta chains from one specimen sequenced in a study of cytomegalovirus exposure and HLA in healthy donors. 60 Vbeta and 13 Jbeta primers were used in PCR. Profiled with immunoSEQ multiplex PCR; TCRdb holds only in-frame clones, not every one. The sample lists around 160,000 clones; roughly 77% were seen once. The sample was PBMCs. These receptors were collected from a male donor in good health and CMV-seronegative.

The J gene is TRBJ2-7, the V gene TRBV6-5; 8 nucleotides align to TRBD1. The trim removed 7 bases at V and 3 bases at J, leaving 5 bases unmatched. Germline V gene sequence: CDR1 MNHEY, CDR2 SVGAGI. This CDR3 is built from 13 residues. The CDR3 region is CASTRGLNYEQYF. The CDR3 DNA is TGTGCCAGCACCAGGGGGCTGAACTACGAGCAGTACTTC.

In this sample, this clone turned up once. The V gene is TRBV2, the J gene TRBJ1-1, with D unresolved. The CDR3 length is 15 residues. Trimming took off 10 bases at V and 1 base at J, with 19 bases between the two ends. From germline, CDR1 is SNHLY and CDR2 FYNNEI. DNA for the CDR3: TGTGCCACTGGAACAGCCGTGTTTGGGAACACTGAAGCTTTCTTT. Amino acids: CATGTAVFGNTEAFF.

The genes are TRBV29-1 and TRBJ1-2; D may be TRBD1 (6 bases). Germline CDR1 SQVTM, CDR2 ANQGSEA. V was shortened by 6 bases and J by 7 bases, with 18 bases between the two germline ends. There are 13 residues in the CDR3. CDR3 nucleotide sequence: TGCAGCGTGCTACCGGACAGCCGCGTTGGCTACACCTTC. This sequence encodes CSVLPDSRVGYTF. The complete variable domain, with remaining parts taken from reference TRBV29-1 and TRBJ1-2, reads SAVISQKPSRDICQRGTSLTIQCQVDSQVTMMFWYRQQPGQSLTLIATANQGSEATYESGFVIDKFPISRPNLTFSTLTVSNMSPEDSSIYLCSVLPDSRVGYTFGSGTRLTVV.

This chain uses TRBV18 with TRBJ2-4, with 9 bases lining up with TRBD2. The CDR3 spans 15 residues. Germline assignment: CDR1 KGHSH and CDR2 LQKENI. With V trimmed by 1 base and J by 5 bases, 3 bases remained unmatched. For the CDR3, the DNA is TGTGCCAGCTCACCACAGCGGGGGGCGGAAAACATTCAGTACTTC. It encodes CASSPQRGAENIQYF. The whole variable domain, remainder taken from reference TRBV18 and TRBJ2-4, is NAGVMQNPRHLVRRRGQEARLRCSPMKGHSHVYWYRQLPEEGLKFMVYLQKENIIDESGMPKERFSAEFPKEGPSILRIQQVVRGDSAAYFCASSPQRGAENIQYFGAGTRLSVL.

The rearrangement links TRBV18 to TRBJ2-1; TRBD1 might be the D (6 bases). Trimming shortened V by 8 bases and J by 5 bases, and 19 bases separated the two germline ends. Germline-derived CDR1 and CDR2 are KGHSH and LQKENI. The length of the CDR3 is 15 residues. Here the CDR3 reads CASATLHRDDNEQFF. The CDR3 nucleotides read TGTGCCAGCGCCACGCTCCACAGGGACGACAATGAGCAGTTCTTC.

This clone was recorded only once. The V gene is TRBV6-1, the J gene TRBJ1-4, with D unclear. There are 13 residues in the CDR3. Germline CDR1 MNHNS, CDR2 SASEGT. The ends were cut back, 1 base at V and 11 bases at J, with 11 bases in the middle. Written as DNA, the CDR3 is TGTGCCAGCAGTGAAGATCACTCGGGTAAACTGTTTTTT. Translation: CASSEDHSGKLFF.

The V call is TRBV7-2, the J call TRBJ2-3; tentative D call: TRBD2 (5 bases). CDR1 is SGHTA, CDR2 FQGNSA, per germline. Between the trimmed V and J ends, which lost 5 bases and 3 bases, there was a span of 18 bases. CDR3 length equals 16 residues. CDR3 bases: TGTGCCAGCAGCCGGACTCCCAGAGCCTCGACAGATACGCAGTATTTT. Protein product: CASSRTPRASTDTQYF. The full variable domain, with the rest looked up from reference TRBV7-2 and TRBJ2-3, is GAGVSQSPSNKVTEKGKDVELRCDPISGHTALYWYRQSLGQGLEFLIYFQGNSAPDKSGLPSDRFSAERTGGSVSTLTIQRTQQEDSAVYLCASSRTPRASTDTQYFGPGTRLTVL.

The rearrangement joins TRBV28 to TRBJ2-3; 9 positions agree with TRBD1. There are 14 residues in the CDR3. V lost 4 bases to trimming and J lost 3 bases; unmatched junction nucleotides: 2. From germline, CDR1 is MDHEN and CDR2 SYDVKM. CDR3 amino acids: CASSSGQGTDTQYF. CDR3 coding DNA: TGTGCCAGCAGTTCCGGACAGGGGACAGATACGCAGTATTTT.

The chain links TRBV6-1 to TRBJ2-1; D perhaps matches TRBD1 (5 bases). Germline-derived CDR1 and CDR2 are MNHNS and SASEGT. V gave up 2 bases and J gave up 2 bases, with 13 bases separating them. The CDR3 is 16 amino acids. The CDR3 nucleotides are TGTGCCAGCAGTGAAACCCCGACAGAGACCTACAATGAGCAGTTCTTC. Translating it yields CASSETPTETYNEQFF.

This clone appeared a few times. At the DNA level, this CDR3 is encoded by other sequences in the same sample as well. The chain combines TRBV28 with TRBJ2-2, with a tentative D call TRBD2 (6 bases). Germline assignment: CDR1 MDHEN and CDR2 SYDVKM. This CDR3 region has 15 residues. V was trimmed by 3 bases and J by 2 bases, leaving 10 bases between them. CDR3 sequence (DNA): TGTGCCAGCAGTTTTCGGGGGTTAAACACCGGGGAGCTGTTTTTT. Its translation is CASSFRGLNTGELFF.

This chain joins TRBV9 and TRBJ2-1, with 8 nucleotides matching TRBD1. The CDR3 totals 16 residues. J was trimmed by 7 bases and V by 0 bases; bases with no gene match: 9. Looked up from germline, CDR1 is SGDLS and CDR2 is YYNGEE. The CDR3 sequence: CASSVASQGAWNEQFF. CDR3 DNA sequence: TGTGCCAGCAGCGTAGCTTCCCAGGGGGCTTGGAATGAGCAGTTCTTC.

The J gene is TRBJ1-2, the V gene TRBV28, with a weak D call TRBD1 (6 bases). CDR3 length: 15 amino acids. V gave up 8 bases and J gave up 6 bases, with 22 bases separating them. Germline values: CDR1 MDHEN, CDR2 SYDVKM. The CDR3 DNA is TGTGCCAGCGAATTGGCGGGGGCAAACCTAAATGGCTACACCTTC. Its translation is CASELAGANLNGYTF.

V gene TRBV29-1 combines with J gene TRBJ2-3; a weak D match, TRBD2 (5 bases). Between the trimmed V and J ends, which lost 0 bases and 4 bases, there was a span of 17 bases. This CDR3 is 16 amino acids long. Germline V gives CDR1 SQVTM, CDR2 ANQGSEA. The CDR3 region is CSVEDLGIAPPDTQYF. In DNA form, the CDR3 reads TGCAGCGTTGAAGATCTCGGGATAGCCCCGCCAGATACGCAGTATTTT.

The chain uses TRBV6-5 and TRBJ1-6; D gene unclear. V was trimmed by 5 bases and J by 6 bases, leaving 8 bases between them. In germline, CDR1 is MNHEY, CDR2 SVGAGI. The CDR3 contains 13 residues. CDR3 sequence (DNA): TGTGCCAGCAGTCGCGGGGTTAATTCACCCCTCCACTTT. Its protein is CASSRGVNSPLHF.

This chain joins TRBV6-5 and TRBJ1-2; 7 bases map to TRBD1. Germline V gene sequence: CDR1 MNHEY, CDR2 SVGAGI. There are 15 residues in the CDR3. The V gene end was trimmed by 5 bases and the J gene end by 5 bases; junction bases not matched to a gene: 11. Written as DNA, the CDR3 is TGTGCCAGCAGTCCGAATGAGGGGGCTGGGTATGGCTACACCTTC. It encodes CASSPNEGAGYGYTF.

The V call is TRBV18, the J call TRBJ1-3; weak D call: TRBD1 (6 bases). The CDR3 runs to 17 residues. Trimming left V 1 base short and J 0 bases short, with 13 bases between. Germline values: CDR1 KGHSH, CDR2 LQKENI. CDR3 region: CASSPRDTPSSGNTIYF. The CDR3 coding sequence is TGTGCCAGCTCACCACGGGACACCCCGAGCTCTGGAAACACCATATATTTT.

The chain links TRBV30 to TRBJ1-2; 8 nucleotides line up with TRBD1. The trim removed 3 bases at V and 8 bases at J, leaving 11 bases unmatched. This CDR3 region has 14 residues. Germline V gene data show CDR1 as GTSNPN and CDR2 as SVGIG (reference sequence). In nucleotides, the CDR3 is TGTGCCTGGAGCATAGACAGGGGTGGTCGCGGCTACACCTTC. Translated, it gives CAWSIDRGGRGYTF. Combining the CDR3 with reference TRBV30 and TRBJ1-2 gives the whole variable domain SQTIHQWPATLVQPVGSPLSLECTVEGTSNPNLYWYRQAAGRGLQLLFYSVGIGQISSEVPQNLSASRPQDRQFILSSKKLLLSDSGFYLCAWSIDRGGRGYTFGSGTRLTVV.

The chain combines TRBV2 with TRBJ2-3; maybe TRBD1 (5 bases). There are 12 residues in the CDR3. Germline CDR1 reads SNHLY; CDR2 reads FYNNEI. The CDR3 is CATASLTDTQYF. CDR3 coding DNA: TGTGCGACAGCGTCTCTCACAGATACGCAGTATTTT. The whole variable domain, filled in from reference TRBV2 and TRBJ2-3, reads EPEVTQTPSHQVTQMGQEVILRCVPISNHLYFYWYRQILGQKVEFLVSFYNNEISEKSEIFDDQFSVERPDGSNFTLKIRSTKLEDSAMYFCATASLTDTQYFGPGTRLTVL.

This clone appeared once. The chain couples TRBV14 to TRBJ1-1; the D gene is possibly TRBD1 (6 bases). Trimming took 0 bases from V and 0 from J, leaving 17 bases between them. This CDR3 has 18 amino acids. Germline loops: CDR1 SGHDN, CDR2 FVKESK. The CDR3 region is CASSQDLVRAGVNTEAFF. The CDR3 DNA is TGTGCCAGCAGCCAAGATCTGGTTCGGGCAGGGGTGAACACTGAAGCTTTCTTT. The variable domain in full, completed from reference TRBV14 and TRBJ1-1, reads EAGVTQFPSHSVIEKGQTVTLRCDPISGHDNLYWYRRVMGKEIKFLLHFVKESKQDESGMPNNRFLAERTGGTYSTLKVQPAELEDSGVYFCASSQDLVRAGVNTEAFFGQGTRLTVV.

The chain employs TRBV5-1 and TRBJ1-6; D is undetermined. V was cut by 0 bases and J by 3 bases, with 4 bases left in between. There are 14 residues in the CDR3. CDR1 is SGHRS, CDR2 YFSETQ, per germline. As DNA, the CDR3 is TGCGCCAGCAGCTTGGACAGCTATAATTCACCCCTCCACTTT. This sequence encodes CASSLDSYNSPLHF.

The CDR3 protein is CASRSEGATNEKLFF. The CDR3 DNA is TGTGCCAGCAGGTCCGAGGGTGCAACTAATGAAAAACTGTTTTTT. This chain joins TRBV6-1 and TRBJ1-4; D gene unclear. CDR1 is MNHNS and CDR2 is SASEGT in the germline V gene. The germline V and J ends were trimmed by 6 bases and 0 bases, with 11 bases remaining between them. The CDR3 sequence is 15 residues long.

The J gene is TRBJ2-7, the V gene TRBV4-3, with 8 positions matching TRBD2. The CDR3 length is 14 residues. The V gene's germline CDR1 is LGHNA and CDR2 YSLEER. The trim removed 6 bases at V and 0 bases at J, leaving 4 bases unmatched. CDR3 loop: CASSMTSDSYEQYF. As DNA, the CDR3 is TGCGCCAGCAGTATGACTAGCGACTCCTACGAGCAGTACTTC.

This chain connects TRBV2 to TRBJ1-5, with TRBD1 matching 7 bases. V gave up 6 bases and J gave up 5 bases; unmatched junction bases: 10. The CDR3 is made up of 15 amino acids. Germline CDR1 is SNHLY and CDR2 is FYNNEI. This chain's CDR3 is CASRVSGQSYQPQHF. The CDR3 bases are TGTGCCAGCAGAGTCTCGGGACAGTCATATCAGCCCCAGCATTTT.

This clone was recorded only once. V gene TRBV6-4 combines with J gene TRBJ2-7; 7 bases are a match to TRBD1. Germline CDR1 MRHNA, CDR2 SNTAGT. V lost 6 bases, J lost 1 base, and 6 bases stayed unmatched. The CDR3 has 14 residues. The CDR3 DNA reads as TGTGCCAGCAGGAGGGACAGCAAATCCTACGAGCAGTACTTC. Translation: CASRRDSKSYEQYF.

The chain has TRBV7-6 and TRBJ2-1; 8 bases align to TRBD2. Losses at the gene ends were 1 base for V and 7 bases for J; bases not matched to a gene: 9. This CDR3 contains 16 residues. Germline V gives CDR1 SGHVS, CDR2 FNYEAQ. CDR3 region: CASSLVGTSGGNEQFF. CDR3 sequence (DNA): TGTGCCAGCAGCTTAGTTGGCACTAGCGGTGGGAATGAGCAGTTCTTC. Filled out from reference TRBV7-6 and TRBJ2-1, the complete variable domain reads GAGVSQSPRYKVTKRGQDVALRCDPISGHVSLYWYRQALGQGPEFLTYFNYEAQQDKSGLPNDRFSAERPEGSISTLTIQRTEQRDSAMYRCASSLVGTSGGNEQFFGPGTRLTVL.

The gene calls are TRBV10-3 and TRBJ1-1; TRBD1 aligns across 11 bases. Trimming cost V 3 bases and J 5 bases; bases outside gene matches: 8. CDR3 length: 16 residues. The germline CDR1 and CDR2 sequences are ENHRY and SYGVKD. The CDR3 nucleotides read TGTGCCATCAGTGACGCCGGGACAGGGGGGCGTACTGAAGCTTTCTTT. It codes for CAISDAGTGGRTEAFF.